Following are 27 T cell receptor beta chains from one sample sequenced in a study of blood T cells in healthy people across ages. A sample-barcoded 5' primer and a J-beta primer mix were used in a second PCR of roughly 7 to 11 cycles. One entry per CDR3 protein results from TCRdb running MiXCR on the 5' RACE reads. Counted here are some 920,000 distinct CDR3 sequences, roughly 51% occurring once; the ten biggest clones make up about 21%. The specimen was blood. The source of these receptors is a woman between 55 and 75 years old in good health.

This clonotype appeared a few times. The chain combines TRBV20-1 with TRBJ2-3; 13 nucleotides align to TRBD2. From germline, CDR1 is DFQATT and CDR2 SNEGSKA (reference sequence). Trimming cost V 0 bases and J 6 bases; bases outside gene matches: 6. This CDR3 region has 16 residues. CDR3 DNA sequence: TGCAGTGCTAGAGAGGTGACTAGCGGGAGGAGGGATACGCAGTATTTT. This encodes CSAREVTSGRRDTQYF.

This clonotype was counted between two and nine times. The rearrangement uses TRBV6-6 and TRBJ2-7; perhaps TRBD1 as D (5 bases). Deletions cut 7 bases from V and 4 bases from J, with 8 bases between. Germline V gives CDR1 MNHNY, CDR2 SVGAGI (reference sequence). The CDR3 contains 11 residues. DNA of the CDR3: TGTGCCAGCACAGGGTTATACGAGCAGTACTTC. This encodes CASTGLYEQYF.

This clonotype has a handful of counts. The chain links TRBV6-5 to TRBJ1-6; D not resolved. Trimming cost V 0 bases and J 8 bases, with 17 bases left between them. CDR1 is MNHEY, CDR2 SVGAGI, per germline. This CDR3 spans 17 amino acids. This CDR3 is CASSYSIRGQMHSPLHF. For the CDR3, the DNA is TGTGCCAGCAGTTACTCGATCCGAGGGCAAATGCATTCACCCCTCCACTTT.

This chain joins TRBV6-5 and TRBJ2-5; 7 nucleotides agree with TRBD1. The trim removed 2 bases at V and 5 bases at J, leaving 26 bases unmatched. The CDR3 runs 21 residues. Looked up from germline, CDR1 is MNHEY and CDR2 is SVGAGI. Written as DNA, the CDR3 is TGTGCCAGCAGTTACCTACGTTTTTTGATACCCCTAACAGGGGATGGGGAGACCCAGTACTTC. Its protein product is CASSYLRFLIPLTGDGETQYF.

The J gene is TRBJ2-3, the V gene TRBV5-1; D not certain. Per germline, CDR1 SGHRS and CDR2 YFSETQ. V lost 3 bases to trimming and J lost 5 bases, with 22 bases between them. The CDR3 spans 17 residues. The CDR3 DNA reads TGCGCCAGCAGCTCCCGGACCGAGCCTTTAAAAAAAGATACGCAGTATTTT. Encoded protein: CASSSRTEPLKKDTQYF.

This chain connects TRBV20-1 to TRBJ2-1, with TRBD2 identical over 9 bases. CDR1 and CDR2 from the germline V gene are DFQATT and SNEGSKA (reference sequence). The CDR3 runs to 14 residues. V trimming: 6 bases; J trimming: 2 bases; junction bases outside the gene matches: 5. The CDR3 DNA reads as TGCAGTGCCGAGGCGGGGGGGCCCTACAATGAGCAGTTCTTC. This codes for CSAEAGGPYNEQFF.

This rearrangement joins TRBV20-1 to TRBJ2-3; D unresolved. In germline, CDR1 is DFQATT, CDR2 SNEGSKA (reference sequence). The CDR3 is 12 residues long. The germline V and J ends were trimmed by 8 bases and 2 bases, with 11 bases remaining between them. The DNA for the CDR3 is TGCAGTTGGTCAGGAAACACAGATACGCAGTATTTT. Translated, it gives CSWSGNTDTQYF.

Worth noting for this clonotype: The junction departs from the called germline gene at one end, perhaps through a read error. The V gene is TRBV2, the J gene TRBJ2-7, with TRBD1 matching over 7 bases. Germline V gene sequence: CDR1 SNHLY, CDR2 FYNNEI. The CDR3 sequence is 13 residues long. The CDR3 region has the DNA TGTGCCCGCAGTCCCGGACAGGTCTACGAGCAGTACTTT. It is translated as CARSPGQVYEQYF.

This chain uses TRBV20-1 with TRBJ1-2; D gene unclear. In germline, CDR1 is DFQATT, CDR2 SNEGSKA (reference sequence). The CDR3 has 15 residues. The germline V and J ends were trimmed by 0 bases and 4 bases, with 15 bases remaining between them. The CDR3 is CSARDLSTLGYGYTF. The CDR3 DNA reads as TGCAGTGCTAGAGATCTTTCTACGTTGGGCTATGGCTACACCTTC.

This chain uses TRBV10-3 with TRBJ2-3; 9 bases map to TRBD2. From germline, CDR1 is ENHRY and CDR2 SYGVKD. This CDR3 comprises 19 residues. V lost 0 bases to trimming and J lost 4 bases; unmatched junction nucleotides: 14. The CDR3 reads CAISESSGRSHRPADTQYF. Written as DNA, the CDR3 is TGTGCCATCAGTGAGTCAAGCGGGAGGTCTCATAGGCCAGCAGATACGCAGTATTTT.

The rearrangement uses TRBV20-1 and TRBJ1-4; tentative D call: TRBD1 (6 bases). Trimming cost V 6 bases and J 4 bases, with 15 bases left between them. CDR1 is DFQATT and CDR2 is SNEGSKA in the germline V gene (reference sequence). This CDR3 comprises 14 residues. The CDR3 DNA follows: TGCAGTGCCCCGGACAGAGCCTTTAATGAAAAACTGTTTTTT. Protein product: CSAPDRAFNEKLFF.

The table lists this clonotype with a few counts. The CDR3 is CRKGGSYGYTF. The CDR3 DNA reads as TGCAGAAAGGGAGGGTCATATGGCTACACCTTC. The chain recombines TRBV20-1 with TRBJ1-2; no firm D call. There are 11 residues in the CDR3. Per the germline V gene, CDR1 is DFQATT and CDR2 is SNEGSKA (reference sequence).

This chain links TRBV15 with TRBJ2-3; 10 bases are a match to TRBD1. CDR1 and CDR2 (germline): LNHNV, YYDKDF (reference sequence). The CDR3 is made up of 15 amino acids. V trimming: 6 bases; J trimming: 3 bases; junction bases outside the gene matches: 6. CDR3: CATRARDRGTDTQYF. In DNA, the CDR3 is TGTGCCACCAGAGCGAGGGACAGGGGAACAGATACGCAGTATTTT.

The chain is built from TRBV11-2 and TRBJ2-3, with 11 bases fitting TRBD2. The CDR3 spans 18 residues. V gave up 0 bases and J gave up 6 bases; unmatched junction bases: 11. From germline, CDR1 is SGHAT and CDR2 FQNNGV. The CDR3 is CASSLDLGSGRARDTQYF. CDR3 nucleotides: TGTGCCAGCAGCTTAGATCTGGGTAGCGGGAGGGCCAGGGATACGCAGTATTTT.

This clonotype was detected a few times. In nucleotides, the CDR3 is TGCGCCAGCAGCCAAGAGGCCCTAGCGGGGGCCTACGAGCAGTACTTC. Translation: CASSQEALAGAYEQYF. The gene calls are TRBV4-1 and TRBJ2-7; 10 bases line up with TRBD2. V shed 0 bases and J 2 bases; nucleotides not matched to a gene: 4. Germline CDR1 is MGHRA and CDR2 is YSYEKL. The CDR3 has 16 residues.

The V gene is TRBV20-1, the J gene TRBJ1-2, with 8 bases fitting TRBD1. From germline, CDR1 is DFQATT and CDR2 SNEGSKA (reference sequence). V lost 5 bases to trimming and J lost 13 bases; unmatched junction nucleotides: 9. The CDR3 spans 11 residues. The CDR3 coding sequence is TGCAGTGCTTCTGTGGGGGGACAGGCCACCTTC. Translation gives CSASVGGQATF.

The V and J genes are TRBV11-2 and TRBJ2-3; no definite D call. The germline gives CDR1 SGHAT, CDR2 FQNNGV. This CDR3 is 14 amino acids long. Trimming removed 5 bases at V and 5 bases at J, with 14 bases between. The CDR3 DNA sequence: TGTGCCAGCAGCCTTAACCCGGCCGGAGATACGCAGTATTTT. Amino acids: CASSLNPAGDTQYF.

In nucleotides, the CDR3 is TGTGCCAGCAGGGACGGTGCAACTAATGAAAAACTGTTTTTT. The encoded protein is CASRDGATNEKLFF. The genes are TRBV2 and TRBJ1-4; no clear D. Per germline, CDR1 SNHLY and CDR2 FYNNEI. The length of the CDR3 is 14 residues. V lost 6 bases and J lost 0, with 8 bases in between.

This clonotype appeared many times. The chain employs TRBV29-1 and TRBJ1-2, with D tentatively TRBD1 (6 bases). The CDR3 covers 13 residues. Germline CDR1 is SQVTM and CDR2 is ANQGSEA. V was pared by 2 bases and J by 5 bases, with 12 bases between. CDR3 sequence: CSVEWGQGYGYTF. CDR3 in DNA: TGCAGCGTTGAATGGGGGCAGGGATATGGCTACACCTTC.

This clonotype appeared a few times. The chain uses TRBV7-9 and TRBJ2-5; D is unresolved. The CDR3 covers 16 residues. Germline V lookup: CDR1 SEHNR, CDR2 FQNEAQ (reference sequence). Trimming removed 5 bases from V and 5 bases from J, with 21 bases in between. The CDR3 DNA reads TGTGCCAGCAGCCTGATGGTTGTCCTCAAAAGGGAGACCCAGTACTTC. It is translated as CASSLMVVLKRETQYF.

The chain joins TRBV24-1 to TRBJ2-1; D could derive from TRBD1 or TRBD2 (7 bases each). V dropped 2 bases and J dropped 7 bases, with 17 bases sitting between them. Per germline, CDR1 KGHDR and CDR2 SFDVKD. The CDR3 consists of 16 residues. The CDR3 DNA follows: TGTGCCACCAGTGATTCGACGGGGCAGGGGGGGAATGAGCAGTTCTTC. Residues: CATSDSTGQGGNEQFF.

The chain employs TRBV28 and TRBJ2-1; 9 nucleotides agree with TRBD1. The CDR3 loop spans 14 amino acids. V trimming: 4 bases; J trimming: 14 bases; junction bases outside the gene matches: 12. Germline loops: CDR1 MDHEN, CDR2 SYDVKM. CDR3 sequence reads: CASSSRDRDRVEFF. CDR3 coding DNA: TGTGCCAGCAGTTCACGCGACCGGGACAGGGTGGAGTTCTTC.

The V and J genes are TRBV29-1 and TRBJ2-2, with 7 bases fitting TRBD1. This CDR3 is built from 14 residues. After removal of 4 bases from V and 5 bases from J, the junction contained 7 bases not matched to a gene. CDR1 SQVTM and CDR2 ANQGSEA come from the germline V gene. CDR3 loop: CSVVGQGVTGELFF. In DNA form, the CDR3 reads TGCAGCGTTGTAGGGCAGGGGGTAACCGGGGAGCTGTTTTTT.

At least ten counts were recorded for this clonotype. This chain uses TRBV7-2 with TRBJ2-3, with 9 bases fitting TRBD2. This CDR3 contains 15 residues. Germline V gene data show CDR1 as SGHTA and CDR2 as FQGNSA. Unmatched junction bases numbered 3, after V lost 4 bases and J lost 1 base. The CDR3 spells CASSSTSGRTDTQYF. Here the CDR3 DNA reads TGTGCCAGCAGCTCGACTAGCGGTCGCACAGATACGCAGTATTTT.

The rearrangement joins TRBV20-1 to TRBJ1-6; 8 positions match TRBD1. V was clipped by 6 bases and J by 12 bases; unmatched bases: 22. Germline CDR1 DFQATT, CDR2 SNEGSKA (reference sequence). This CDR3 spans 17 amino acids. The CDR3 nucleotides read TGCAGTGCCCGACCTCGGACAGGGATGTCCCTTAGAGAACCCCTCCACTTT. Its protein is CSARPRTGMSLREPLHF.

J is TRBJ2-7 and V is TRBV7-9; D not resolved. The germline V gene encodes CDR1 SEHNR and CDR2 FQNEAQ (reference sequence). The CDR3 extends over 14 amino acids. V shed 1 base and J shed 7 bases, with 14 bases lying between them. The CDR3 DNA reads as TGTGCCAGCAGCTTAGATGGCAGCCTTGGGGAGCAGTACTTC. It codes for CASSLDGSLGEQYF.

This chain uses TRBV20-1 with TRBJ2-7, with TRBD2 matching over 7 bases. The J call is in doubt because the DNA end fits TRBJ2-5 better. This CDR3 is built from 15 residues. Germline V gene data show CDR1 as DFQATT and CDR2 as SNEGSKA (reference sequence). In nucleotides, the CDR3 is TGCAGTGCTAGACGCGGCGGGGGACGAGTAGAGACCCAGTACTTC. It specifies CSARRGGGRVETQYF.